The next 10 T cell receptor beta chains were all read from a single sample in a study of blood T cells in healthy people across ages. For the second PCR, which ran for about 7 to 11 cycles, a sample-barcoded 5' primer and a J-beta primer mix were used. MiXCR, applied by TCRdb to the 5' RACE reads, yields one record per CDR3 protein. The sample lists roughly 800,000 distinct CDR3 sequences, more than 45% occurring once. Sequencing input: blood. The source is a man aged 25 to 45 in good health.

The CDR3 DNA reads TGTGCCAGCAGCCAAGAATCCGCGAACACTGAAGCTTTCTTT. It encodes CASSQESANTEAFF. The chain is built from TRBV4-2 and TRBJ1-1; no reliable D call. Trimming stripped 0 bases from V and 1 base from J, with 6 bases between. Germline V CDR1 and CDR2: LGHNA, YNFKEQ. CDR3 size: 14 residues.

CDR3 residues: CASSQEGRTKYF. DNA of the CDR3: TGTGCCAGCAGCCAAGAGGGTAGGACGAAGTACTTC. The chain has TRBV4-2 and TRBJ2-5; D remains ambiguous. Germline CDR1 reads LGHNA; CDR2 reads YNFKEQ. The CDR3 runs 12 residues. V shed 0 bases and J shed 12 bases, with 11 bases lying between them.

The V gene is TRBV4-3, the J gene TRBJ1-6; D is uncertain. This CDR3 contains 16 residues. V gave up 2 bases and J gave up 1 base, with 9 bases separating them. Germline V gene data show CDR1 as LGHNA and CDR2 as YSLEER. The CDR3 reads CASSQSRESYNSPLHF. Written as DNA, the CDR3 is TGCGCCAGCAGCCAATCGAGGGAATCCTATAATTCACCCCTCCACTTT.

The J gene is TRBJ2-1, the V gene TRBV20-1; 12 positions match TRBD1. V gave up 1 base and J gave up 6 bases; unmatched junction bases: 1. CDR1 and CDR2 from the germline V gene are DFQATT and SNEGSKA (reference sequence). The CDR3 is 14 residues long. CDR3: CSARGGQGANEQFF. The DNA for the CDR3 is TGCAGTGCTAGAGGGGGACAGGGGGCCAATGAGCAGTTCTTC.

The chain carries TRBV3-1 and TRBJ2-3; D gene ambiguous. Germline V gives CDR1 LGHDT, CDR2 YNNKEL (reference sequence). V was trimmed by 0 bases and J by 7 bases, leaving 11 bases between them. This CDR3 contains 14 residues. DNA of the CDR3: TGTGCCAGCAGCCAAGATGGAAGCATACATACGCAGTATTTT. Translated, it gives CASSQDGSIHTQYF.

The chain uses TRBV20-1 and TRBJ2-4; TRBD2 matches 14 bases. The J call could be wrong; TRBJ2-7 is a better fit for the DNA end. Germline V lookup: CDR1 DFQATT, CDR2 SNEGSKA (reference sequence). The CDR3 has 18 amino acids. The CDR3 region is CSARDLLTSGGVTYEQYF. The DNA of the CDR3 is TGCAGTGCTAGAGATCTCTTGACTAGCGGGGGGGTAACCTACGAGCAGTACTTC.

This rearrangement joins TRBV12-3 or TRBV12-4 to TRBJ2-4; D is perhaps TRBD2 (6 bases). The CDR3 totals 14 residues. Trimming shortened V by 5 bases and J by 13 bases, and 21 bases separated the two germline ends. This CDR3 is CASSPPGLQIRQYF. Here the CDR3 DNA reads TGTGCCAGCAGTCCCCCGGGACTTCAAATACGGCAGTACTTC.

This chain links TRBV27 with TRBJ2-1; D is possibly TRBD1 or TRBD2 (5 bases each). Trimming shortened V by 4 bases and J by 9 bases, and 19 bases separated the two germline ends. This CDR3 is 15 amino acids long. Germline CDR1 MNHEY, CDR2 SMNVEV (reference sequence). In nucleotides, the CDR3 is TGTGCCAGCAGTTATGACAGAGGGGTTCGGAGTGAGCAGTTCTTC. Translating gives CASSYDRGVRSEQFF.

The CDR3 DNA reads as TGTGCCAACCCCAAGCCCGGGGCGAACACCGGGGAGCTGTTTTTT. Protein: CANPKPGANTGELFF. V gene TRBV12-3 or TRBV12-4 combines with J gene TRBJ2-2; D might be TRBD2 (5 bases). Trimming shortened V by 10 bases and J by 0 bases, and 15 bases separated the two germline ends. This CDR3 has 15 amino acids.

In its sample, this clonotype was seen a few times. J is TRBJ2-7 and V is TRBV12-3 or TRBV12-4, with D possibly matching TRBD1 (6 bases). With 5 bases removed from V and 0 bases from J, the gap between germline ends came to 11 bases. This CDR3 is built from 14 residues. CDR3 DNA: TGTGCCAGCAGTCAGGGGCCTAGCTCCTACGAGCAGTACTTC. This translates into CASSQGPSSYEQYF.